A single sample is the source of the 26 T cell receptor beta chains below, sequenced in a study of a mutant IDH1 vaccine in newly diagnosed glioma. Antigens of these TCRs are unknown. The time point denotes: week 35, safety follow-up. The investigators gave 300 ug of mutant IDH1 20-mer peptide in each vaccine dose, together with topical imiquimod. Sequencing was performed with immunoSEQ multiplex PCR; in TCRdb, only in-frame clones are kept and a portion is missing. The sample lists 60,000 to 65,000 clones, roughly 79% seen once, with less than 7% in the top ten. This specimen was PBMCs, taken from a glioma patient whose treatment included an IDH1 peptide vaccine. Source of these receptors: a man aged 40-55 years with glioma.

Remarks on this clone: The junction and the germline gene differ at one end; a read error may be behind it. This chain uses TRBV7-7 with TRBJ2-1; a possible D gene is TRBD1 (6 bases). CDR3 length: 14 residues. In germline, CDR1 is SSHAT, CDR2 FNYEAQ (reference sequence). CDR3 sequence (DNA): TGTGCTAGCAGCCGTTCCGGGACATCCAATGAGCAGTTCTTC. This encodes CASSRSGTSNEQFF.

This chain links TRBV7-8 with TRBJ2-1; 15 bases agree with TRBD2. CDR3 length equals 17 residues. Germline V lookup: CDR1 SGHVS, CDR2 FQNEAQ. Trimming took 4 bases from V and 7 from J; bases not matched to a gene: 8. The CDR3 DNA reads TGTGCCAGCAGCTCGGGACTAGCGGGAGGATCGTGGAATGAGCAGTTCTTC. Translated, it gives CASSSGLAGGSWNEQFF.

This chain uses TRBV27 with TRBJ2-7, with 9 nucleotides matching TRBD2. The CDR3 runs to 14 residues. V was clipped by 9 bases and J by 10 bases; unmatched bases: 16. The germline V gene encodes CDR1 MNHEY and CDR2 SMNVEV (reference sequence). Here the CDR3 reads CASSQVSGSPNQYF. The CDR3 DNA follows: TGTGCCAGTTCCCAGGTTAGCGGGAGTCCCAATCAGTACTTC.

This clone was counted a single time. In DNA, the CDR3 is TGCGCCAGCAGCCAAGCAGGGGCCGCCAACTTTGGAAACACCATATATTTT. It yields the protein CASSQAGAANFGNTIYF. This chain joins TRBV4-1 and TRBJ1-3; D is perhaps TRBD1 (6 bases). This CDR3 comprises 17 residues. V gave up 1 base and J gave up 3 bases, with 16 bases separating them. Germline CDR1 MGHRA, CDR2 YSYEKL.

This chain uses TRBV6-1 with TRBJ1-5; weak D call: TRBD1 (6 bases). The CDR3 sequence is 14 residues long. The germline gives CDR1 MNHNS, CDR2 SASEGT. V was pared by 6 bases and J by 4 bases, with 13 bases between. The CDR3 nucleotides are TGTGCCAGCAGATGGTCTCAGGGGAATCAGCCCCAGCATTTT. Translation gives CASRWSQGNQPQHF.

CDR3 sequence reads: CASTLLAGGNNEQFF. The CDR3 DNA sequence: TGTGCCAGTACCCTCCTAGCGGGAGGCAACAATGAGCAGTTCTTC. The chain recombines TRBV19 with TRBJ2-1; 11 nucleotides match TRBD2. This CDR3 has 15 amino acids. Germline CDR1 is LNHDA and CDR2 is SQIVND (reference sequence). The V segment lost 7 bases and the J segment 5 bases; nucleotides outside the gene matches: 7.

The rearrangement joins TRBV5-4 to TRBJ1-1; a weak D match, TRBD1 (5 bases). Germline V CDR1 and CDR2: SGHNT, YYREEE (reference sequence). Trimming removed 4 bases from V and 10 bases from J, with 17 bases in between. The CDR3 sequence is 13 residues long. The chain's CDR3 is CASSTVDSGGAFF. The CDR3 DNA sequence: TGTGCCAGCAGCACGGTGGACTCCGGGGGAGCTTTCTTT.

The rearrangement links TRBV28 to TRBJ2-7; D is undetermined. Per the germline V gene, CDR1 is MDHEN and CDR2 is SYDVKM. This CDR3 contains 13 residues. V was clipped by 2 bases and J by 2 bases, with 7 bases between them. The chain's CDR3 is CASSLRSTYEQYF. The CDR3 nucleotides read TGTGCCAGCAGTTTACGGTCCACCTACGAGCAGTACTTC. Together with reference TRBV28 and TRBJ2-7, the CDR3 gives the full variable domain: DVKVTQSSRYLVKRTGEKVFLECVQDMDHENMFWYRQDPGLGLRLIYFSYDVKMKEKGDIPEGYSVSREKKERFSLILESASTNQTSMYLCASSLRSTYEQYFGPGTRLTVT.

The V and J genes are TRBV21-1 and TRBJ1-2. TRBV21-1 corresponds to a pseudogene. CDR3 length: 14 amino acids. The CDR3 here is CASSKPPRYYGYTF. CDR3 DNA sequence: TGTGCCAGCAGCAAACCTCCGAGGTACTATGGCTACACCTTC.

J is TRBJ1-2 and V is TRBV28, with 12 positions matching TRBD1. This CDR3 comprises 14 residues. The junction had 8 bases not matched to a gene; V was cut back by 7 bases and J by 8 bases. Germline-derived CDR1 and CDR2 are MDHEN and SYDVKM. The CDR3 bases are TGTGCCAGCACCCATCAGGGACAGGGGGCCGGCTACACCTTC. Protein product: CASTHQGQGAGYTF.

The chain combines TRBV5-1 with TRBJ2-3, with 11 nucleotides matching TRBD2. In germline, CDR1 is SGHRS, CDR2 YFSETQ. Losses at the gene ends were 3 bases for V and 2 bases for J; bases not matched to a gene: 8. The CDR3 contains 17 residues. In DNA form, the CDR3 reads TGCGCCAGCAGCTCCCCACCGGGACTAGCGGACACAGATACGCAGTATTTT. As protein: CASSSPPGLADTDTQYF.

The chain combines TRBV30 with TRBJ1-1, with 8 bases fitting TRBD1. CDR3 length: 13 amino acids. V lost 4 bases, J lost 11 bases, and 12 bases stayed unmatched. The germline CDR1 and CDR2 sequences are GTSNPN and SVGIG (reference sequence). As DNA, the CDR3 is TGTGCCTGGAACCGGGGACAGGTGGGAGAGGCTTTCTTT. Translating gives CAWNRGQVGEAFF.

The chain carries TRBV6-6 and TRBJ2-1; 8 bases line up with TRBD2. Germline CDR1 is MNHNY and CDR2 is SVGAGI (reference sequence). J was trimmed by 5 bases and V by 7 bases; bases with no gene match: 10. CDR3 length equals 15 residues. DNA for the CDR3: TGTGCCAGCATGGATCCGGGAGGGGCCCACAATGAGCAGTTCTTC. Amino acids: CASMDPGGAHNEQFF.

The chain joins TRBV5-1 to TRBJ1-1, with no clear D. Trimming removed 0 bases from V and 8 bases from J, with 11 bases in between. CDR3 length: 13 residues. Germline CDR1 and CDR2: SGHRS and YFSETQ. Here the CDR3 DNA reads TGCGCCAGCAGCTTGGGGGGAAGAGGGGAAGCTTTCTTT. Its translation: CASSLGGRGEAFF. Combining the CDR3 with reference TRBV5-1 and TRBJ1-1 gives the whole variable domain KAGVTQTPRYLIKTRGQQVTLSCSPISGHRSVSWYQQTPGQGLQFLFEYFSETQRNKGNFPGRFSGRQFSNSRSEMNVSTLELGDSALYLCASSLGGRGEAFFGQGTRLTVV.

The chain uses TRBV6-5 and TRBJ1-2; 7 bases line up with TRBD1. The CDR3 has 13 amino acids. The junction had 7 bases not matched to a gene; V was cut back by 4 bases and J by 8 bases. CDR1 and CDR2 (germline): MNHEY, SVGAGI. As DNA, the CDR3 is TGTGCCAGCAGTTTACAGGGGATCTCAGGCTACACCTTC. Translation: CASSLQGISGYTF.

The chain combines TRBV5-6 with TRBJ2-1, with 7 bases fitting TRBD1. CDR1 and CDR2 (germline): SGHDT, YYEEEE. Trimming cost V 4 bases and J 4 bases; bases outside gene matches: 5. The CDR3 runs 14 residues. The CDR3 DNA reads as TGTGCCAGCAGCCGACAGGGAAGGTACAATGAGCAGTTCTTC. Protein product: CASSRQGRYNEQFF.

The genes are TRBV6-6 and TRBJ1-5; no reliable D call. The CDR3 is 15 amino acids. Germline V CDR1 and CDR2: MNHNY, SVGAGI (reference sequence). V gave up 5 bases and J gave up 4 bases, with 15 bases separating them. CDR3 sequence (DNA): TGTGCCAGCAGTCCCTCTGGAAGACCTAATCAGCCCCAGCATTTT. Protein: CASSPSGRPNQPQHF.

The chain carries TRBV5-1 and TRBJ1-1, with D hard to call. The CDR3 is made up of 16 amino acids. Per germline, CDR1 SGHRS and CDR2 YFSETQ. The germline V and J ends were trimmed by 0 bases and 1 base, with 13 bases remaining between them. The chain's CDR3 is CASSLGGFGWNTEAFF. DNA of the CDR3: TGCGCCAGCAGCTTGGGAGGGTTTGGGTGGAACACTGAAGCTTTCTTT.

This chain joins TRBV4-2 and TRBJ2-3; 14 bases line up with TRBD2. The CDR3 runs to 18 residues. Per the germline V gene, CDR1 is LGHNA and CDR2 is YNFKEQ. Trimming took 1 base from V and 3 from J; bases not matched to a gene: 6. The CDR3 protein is CASSQGLAGGIGTDTQYF. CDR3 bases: TGTGCCAGCAGCCAAGGACTAGCGGGAGGGATCGGTACAGATACGCAGTATTTT.

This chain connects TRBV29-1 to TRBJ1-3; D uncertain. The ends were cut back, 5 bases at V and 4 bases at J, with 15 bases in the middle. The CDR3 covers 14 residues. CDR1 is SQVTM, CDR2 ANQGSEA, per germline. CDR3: CSVTGGLGGNTIYF. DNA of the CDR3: TGCAGCGTTACGGGAGGTCTGGGAGGAAACACCATATATTTT.

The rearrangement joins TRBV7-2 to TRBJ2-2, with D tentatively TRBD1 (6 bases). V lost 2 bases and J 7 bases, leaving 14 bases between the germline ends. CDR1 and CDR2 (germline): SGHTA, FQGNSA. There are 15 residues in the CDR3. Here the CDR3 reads CASSLSGTRSGELFF. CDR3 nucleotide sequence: TGTGCCAGCAGCTTATCGGGGACACGGAGCGGGGAGCTGTTTTTT.

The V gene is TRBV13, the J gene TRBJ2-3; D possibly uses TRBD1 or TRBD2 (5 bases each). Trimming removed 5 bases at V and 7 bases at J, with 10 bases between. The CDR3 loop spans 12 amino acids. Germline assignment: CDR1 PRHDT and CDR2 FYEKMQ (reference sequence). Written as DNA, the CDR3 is TGTGCCAGCAGCCGGGACCGGAATACGCAGTATTTT. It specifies CASSRDRNTQYF. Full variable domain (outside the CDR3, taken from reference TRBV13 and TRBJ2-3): AAGVIQSPRHLIKEKRETATLKCYPIPRHDTVYWYQQGPGQDPQFLISFYEKMQSDKGSIPDRFSAQQFSDYHSELNMSSLELGDSALYFCASSRDRNTQYFGPGTRLTVL.

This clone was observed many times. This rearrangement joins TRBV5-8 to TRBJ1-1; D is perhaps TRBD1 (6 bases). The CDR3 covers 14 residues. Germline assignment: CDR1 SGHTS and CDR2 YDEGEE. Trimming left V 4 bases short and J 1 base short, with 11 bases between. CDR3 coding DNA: TGTGCCAGCAGCCCCCGGGACAAGAACACTGAAGCTTTCTTT. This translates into CASSPRDKNTEAFF.

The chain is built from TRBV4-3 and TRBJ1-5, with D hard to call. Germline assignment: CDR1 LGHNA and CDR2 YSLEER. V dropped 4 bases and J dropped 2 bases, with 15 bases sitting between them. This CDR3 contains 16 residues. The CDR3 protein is CASSPGWRMGNQPQHF. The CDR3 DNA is TGCGCCAGCAGCCCCGGATGGAGGATGGGCAATCAGCCCCAGCATTTT.

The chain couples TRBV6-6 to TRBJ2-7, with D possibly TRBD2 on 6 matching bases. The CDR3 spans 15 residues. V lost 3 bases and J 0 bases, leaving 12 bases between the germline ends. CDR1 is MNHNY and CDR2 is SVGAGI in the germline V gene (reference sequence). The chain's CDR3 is CASSYGLPSSYEQYF. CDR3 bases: TGTGCCAGCAGTTATGGACTACCAAGCTCCTACGAGCAGTACTTC.

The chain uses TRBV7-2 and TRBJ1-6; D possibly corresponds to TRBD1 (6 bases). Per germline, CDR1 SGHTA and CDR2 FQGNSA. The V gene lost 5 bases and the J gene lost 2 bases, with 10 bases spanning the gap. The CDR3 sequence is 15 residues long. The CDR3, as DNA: TGTGCCAGCAGCCAGAGGGGGACCTATAATTCACCCCTCCACTTT. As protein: CASSQRGTYNSPLHF.